Shown below are 10 T cell receptor beta chains from a single sample sequenced in a study of blood T cell repertoires in COVID-19. Assay: immunoSEQ multiplex PCR; the TCRdb copy retains only in-frame clones and omits some. The data hold 300,000 or so clones, with about nine tenths observed a single time. The sequenced material came from peripheral blood. These receptors all stem from a man between 50 and 59 years old with active or convalescent COVID-19.

V is TRBV19 and J is TRBJ2-1, with D maybe TRBD2 (6 bases). CDR3 size: 12 residues. With 4 bases removed from V and 9 bases from J, the gap between germline ends came to 10 bases. Germline values: CDR1 LNHDA, CDR2 SQIVND (reference sequence). Here the CDR3 reads CASSTSGLEQFF. The CDR3 DNA sequence: TGTGCCAGTAGTACGAGCGGGCTTGAGCAGTTCTTC.

V usage is TRBV5-1 and J usage is TRBJ2-1; a weak D match, TRBD2 (5 bases). Trimming removed 1 base from V and 4 bases from J, with 12 bases in between. The CDR3 contains 15 residues. Germline V CDR1 and CDR2: SGHRS, YFSETQ. CDR3 loop: CASSLTSGTYNEQFF. As DNA, the CDR3 is TGCGCCAGCAGCTTGACTAGTGGTACGTACAATGAGCAGTTCTTC. The full variable domain, rest sourced from reference TRBV5-1 and TRBJ2-1, is KAGVTQTPRYLIKTRGQQVTLSCSPISGHRSVSWYQQTPGQGLQFLFEYFSETQRNKGNFPGRFSGRQFSNSRSEMNVSTLELGDSALYLCASSLTSGTYNEQFFGPGTRLTVL.

The chain couples TRBV5-8 to TRBJ2-7; TRBD1 matches at 9 bases. Germline V gene lookup returns CDR1 SGHTS and CDR2 YDEGEE. The CDR3 totals 13 residues. V lost 7 bases, J lost 1 base, and 3 bases stayed unmatched. DNA of the CDR3: TGTGCCAGCTCCGGGACAGGGTCCTACGAGCAGTACTTC. Translating it yields CASSGTGSYEQYF.

This clone was detected only once. The genes are TRBV11-2 and TRBJ2-6; 7 bases match TRBD1. The CDR3 is 17 amino acids. Germline CDR1 and CDR2: SGHAT and FQNNGV. J lost 2 bases, V lost 2 bases, and 6 bases had no gene match. CDR3 bases: TGTGCCAGCAGCTTAAGGTTACAGGGGACTGGGGCCAACGTCCTGACTTTC. Translation: CASSLRLQGTGANVLTF.

The V gene is TRBV5-1, the J gene TRBJ1-2, with 9 bases matching TRBD1. V shed 4 bases, J shed 14 bases, and the junction held 12 bases outside the gene matches. The germline gives CDR1 SGHRS, CDR2 YFSETQ. There are 13 residues in the CDR3. The CDR3 loop is CASSLTGTGFTTF. The CDR3 DNA follows: TGCGCCAGCAGCCTAACCGGGACAGGGTTTACGACCTTC.

V usage is TRBV15 and J usage is TRBJ2-7; 8 nucleotides align to TRBD1. Trimming cost V 2 bases and J 5 bases; bases outside gene matches: 8. Germline CDR1 and CDR2: LNHNV and YYDKDF (reference sequence). The CDR3 has 15 amino acids. CDR3 DNA sequence: TGTGCCACCAGCAGATCCTTGGGACAGGTCCACGAGCAGTACTTC. Translated: CATSRSLGQVHEQYF.

The CDR3 sequence: CASRLSGATEAFF. The CDR3 DNA is TGTGCCAGCAGGCTATCAGGGGCCACTGAAGCTTTCTTT. V usage is TRBV2 and J usage is TRBJ1-1, with a weak D call TRBD1 (6 bases). CDR3 length: 13 amino acids. The V gene's germline CDR1 is SNHLY and CDR2 FYNNEI. Trimming took 6 bases from V and 4 from J, leaving 12 bases between them.

This chain links TRBV19 with TRBJ2-7; no clear D gene. Germline CDR1 and CDR2: LNHDA and SQIVND (reference sequence). V shed 7 bases and J shed 0 bases, with 13 bases lying between them. This CDR3 is 14 amino acids long. The CDR3 protein is CASKVAVSSYEQYF. The CDR3 DNA sequence: TGTGCCAGTAAGGTAGCTGTGAGCTCCTACGAGCAGTACTTC. Full variable domain (rest looked up from reference TRBV19 and TRBJ2-7): DGGITQSPKYLFRKEGQNVTLSCEQNLNHDAMYWYRQDPGQGLRLIYYSQIVNDFQKGDIAEGYSVSREKKESFPLTVTSAQKNPTAFYLCASKVAVSSYEQYFGPGTRLTVT.

This rearrangement joins TRBV7-2 to TRBJ2-7; D is uncertain. Trimming stripped 1 base from V and 6 bases from J, with 7 bases between. Germline V gene data show CDR1 as SGHTA and CDR2 as FQGNSA. The CDR3 is made up of 12 amino acids. The CDR3 loop is CASSLDWSEQYF. CDR3 sequence (DNA): TGTGCCAGCAGCTTAGACTGGAGCGAGCAGTACTTC.

For the CDR3, the DNA is TGTGCCAGTGGGTCCTATAGCGGCTCCTACGAGCAGTACTTC. Amino acid sequence: CASGSYSGSYEQYF. The chain uses TRBV19 and TRBJ2-7; D may be TRBD2 (6 bases). V was pared by 8 bases and J by 0 bases, with 14 bases between. Germline V CDR1 and CDR2: LNHDA, SQIVND (reference sequence). CDR3 size: 14 residues.